What follows are 28 T cell receptor beta chains derived from one specimen sequenced in a study of blood T cell repertoires in COVID-19. The data were produced by immunoSEQ multiplex PCR, yet TCRdb's version contains in-frame clones alone and is incomplete. This sample carries roughly 230,000 clones, around 81% of them seen once, and the ten largest clones take around 4%. Sequencing input: peripheral blood. These receptors were collected from a man aged 45-60 years with active or convalescent COVID-19.

The chain uses TRBV7-9 and TRBJ1-4; tentative D call: TRBD1 (5 bases). The CDR3 consists of 15 residues. Between the trimmed V and J ends, which lost 3 bases and 10 bases, there was a span of 18 bases. Per germline, CDR1 SEHNR and CDR2 FQNEAQ (reference sequence). CDR3 sequence: CASSLGGGDVRKLFF. The CDR3 nucleotides are TGTGCCAGCAGCTTGGGCGGGGGGGACGTTCGAAAACTGTTTTTT.

The chain combines TRBV14 with TRBJ1-1; maybe TRBD1 (5 bases). Germline V gives CDR1 SGHDN, CDR2 FVKESK. The CDR3 runs to 12 residues. Deletions cut 1 base from V and 10 bases from J, with 10 bases between. In nucleotides, the CDR3 is TGTGCCAGCAGCCAAGTAGGGGATGGAGCTTTCTTT. Amino acid sequence: CASSQVGDGAFF.

V usage is TRBV5-6 and J usage is TRBJ1-2; D not certain. The CDR3 is 12 amino acids. Germline assignment: CDR1 SGHDT and CDR2 YYEEEE. Between the trimmed V and J ends, which lost 4 bases and 5 bases, there was a span of 9 bases. CDR3 DNA sequence: TGTGCCAGCAGCGAGGATCCATATGGCTACACCTTC. Residues: CASSEDPYGYTF.

The CDR3 is CASSHQDRGFGGYTF. CDR3 bases: TGTGCCAGCAGCCACCAGGACAGGGGATTTGGGGGCTACACCTTC. This chain connects TRBV7-9 to TRBJ1-2; TRBD1 matches 9 bases. Germline V CDR1 and CDR2: SEHNR, FQNEAQ (reference sequence). The CDR3 loop spans 15 amino acids. V was clipped by 5 bases and J by 8 bases; unmatched bases: 12.

V and J are TRBV19 and TRBJ1-2; 10 positions agree with TRBD1. The V gene end was trimmed by 7 bases and the J gene end by 8 bases; junction bases not matched to a gene: 10. The CDR3 loop spans 14 amino acids. Germline-derived CDR1 and CDR2 are LNHDA and SQIVND (reference sequence). The CDR3 protein is CASTPRAGQGGYTF. DNA of the CDR3: TGTGCCAGTACTCCCCGTGCGGGACAGGGGGGCTACACCTTC.

The chain employs TRBV4-1 and TRBJ1-1; a possible D gene is TRBD1 (5 bases). The CDR3 is 15 residues long. The germline V gene has CDR1 MGHRA and CDR2 YSYEKL. V lost 0 bases and J lost 4, with 12 bases in between. As DNA, the CDR3 is TGCGCCAGCAGCCAAGATGGTAGGCAGGGCACTGAAGCTTTCTTT. Protein sequence: CASSQDGRQGTEAFF.

For the CDR3, the DNA is TGCGCCAGCAGCAGACTCGCGGGGGCGGGGGAGACCCAGTACTTC. The encoded protein is CASSRLAGAGETQYF. The chain combines TRBV5-1 with TRBJ2-5, with a tentative D call TRBD2 (7 bases). This CDR3 is 15 amino acids long. Deletions cut 4 bases from V and 5 bases from J, with 18 bases between. The germline gives CDR1 SGHRS, CDR2 YFSETQ. The complete variable domain, with remaining parts taken from reference TRBV5-1 and TRBJ2-5, reads KAGVTQTPRYLIKTRGQQVTLSCSPISGHRSVSWYQQTPGQGLQFLFEYFSETQRNKGNFPGRFSGRQFSNSRSEMNVSTLELGDSALYLCASSRLAGAGETQYFGPGTRLLVL.

This chain links TRBV2 with TRBJ1-5, with a possible D match to TRBD1 (5 bases). CDR1 is SNHLY and CDR2 is FYNNEI in the germline V gene. Trimming removed 6 bases at V and 1 base at J, with 13 bases between. The CDR3 has 15 residues. This CDR3 reads CASSIRDGSNQPQHF. CDR3 nucleotide sequence: TGTGCCAGCAGCATCAGGGATGGAAGCAATCAGCCCCAGCATTTT. The variable domain in full, completed from reference TRBV2 and TRBJ1-5, reads EPEVTQTPSHQVTQMGQEVILRCVPISNHLYFYWYRQILGQKVEFLVSFYNNEISEKSEIFDDQFSVERPDGSNFTLKIRSTKLEDSAMYFCASSIRDGSNQPQHFGDGTRLSIL.

This clone was seen just once. V and J are TRBV7-9 and TRBJ1-2, with unresolved D. V lost 5 bases, J lost 8 bases, and 15 bases lay in between. CDR1 is SEHNR and CDR2 is FQNEAQ in the germline V gene (reference sequence). The CDR3 totals 13 residues. The CDR3 DNA sequence: TGTGCCAGCAGCGACTCCACCCCCGGGGGCTACACCTTC. As protein: CASSDSTPGGYTF.

This sequence joins TRBV7-5 and TRBJ1-3; TRBD1, the table's D call, lacks a check against the DNA. TRBV7-5 is listed as a pseudogene. CDR3 length: 15 residues. CDR3 nucleotide sequence: TGTGTCAGAAGCCCTAGTCAGGGGGCTGGAAACACCATATATTTT. This encodes CVRSPSQGAGNTIYF.

There are a few counts of this clone. V and J are TRBV19 and TRBJ2-2; 7 nucleotides align to TRBD1. V trimming: 4 bases; J trimming: 7 bases; junction bases outside the gene matches: 9. Looked up from germline, CDR1 is LNHDA and CDR2 is SQIVND (reference sequence). This CDR3 has 15 amino acids. As DNA, the CDR3 is TGTGCCAGTAGTAACCCGACAGGGTACGGCGGGGAGCTGTTTTTT. Its translation is CASSNPTGYGGELFF.

This clone was counted between two and nine times. The CDR3 DNA reads TGCGCCAGCAGTCAAGTCGATCAGCCCCAGCATTTT. This sequence encodes CASSQVDQPQHF. The gene calls are TRBV23-1 and TRBJ1-5; D remains unclear. TRBV23-1 is marked as an open reading frame, function uncertain. Trimming cost V 2 bases and J 5 bases, with 4 bases left between them. The CDR3 spans 12 residues.

This clone was recorded a few times. The chain recombines TRBV6-1 with TRBJ1-1; 9 positions match TRBD1. Germline V gene lookup returns CDR1 MNHNS and CDR2 SASEGT. CDR3 size: 19 residues. Trimming took 0 bases from V and 3 from J; bases not matched to a gene: 14. CDR3 in DNA: TGTGCCAGCAGTGAAGCGCTACAGGGGGCGATTAAGGGGGACACTGAAGCTTTCTTT. Amino acid sequence: CASSEALQGAIKGDTEAFF.

The table lists this clone with a count of one. The chain is built from TRBV5-4 and TRBJ2-7; TRBD2 agrees at 13 bases. This CDR3 spans 14 amino acids. Germline values: CDR1 SGHNT, CDR2 YYREEE (reference sequence). With V trimmed by 4 bases and J by 6 bases, 4 bases remained unmatched. The CDR3 region has the DNA TGTGCCAGCAGCACCGGGACTAGCGGGGTCGAGCAGTACTTC. As protein: CASSTGTSGVEQYF. Together with reference TRBV5-4 and TRBJ2-7, the CDR3 gives the full variable domain: ETGVTQSPTHLIKTRGQQVTLRCSSQSGHNTVSWYQQALGQGPQFIFQYYREEENGRGNFPPRFSGLQFPNYSSELNVNALELDDSALYLCASSTGTSGVEQYFGPGTRLTVT.

The chain combines TRBV19 with TRBJ2-2; possibly TRBD2 for D (7 bases). Germline V gene lookup returns CDR1 LNHDA and CDR2 SQIVND (reference sequence). The CDR3 covers 14 residues. Trimming removed 5 bases from V and 7 bases from J, with 14 bases in between. The CDR3 loop is CASSPQGRGGELFF. The DNA for the CDR3 is TGTGCCAGTAGTCCCCAGGGGAGGGGCGGGGAGCTGTTTTTT.

This clone was seen a handful of times. V usage is TRBV7-8 and J usage is TRBJ2-2; TRBD1 might be the D (6 bases). Germline CDR1 SGHVS, CDR2 FQNEAQ. CDR3 length equals 15 residues. Deletions cut 5 bases from V and 6 bases from J, with 16 bases between. The CDR3 sequence is CASSTQGIFAGELFF. The DNA of the CDR3 is TGTGCCAGCAGCACACAGGGAATTTTCGCCGGGGAGCTGTTTTTT.

The genes are TRBV5-6 and TRBJ1-6; possibly TRBD1 for D (5 bases). V lost 0 bases to trimming and J lost 7 bases, with 8 bases between them. The CDR3 extends over 14 amino acids. Germline V gene data show CDR1 as SGHDT and CDR2 as YYEEEE. The CDR3 nucleotides are TGTGCCAGCAGCTTGGGGGGCTCAAATTCACCCCTCCACTTT. Residues: CASSLGGSNSPLHF.

This clone appeared a single time. The chain joins TRBV7-9 to TRBJ1-2; 8 bases align to TRBD1. Trimming at V came to 1 base and at J to 4 bases, leaving 2 bases not matched to a gene. The CDR3 length is 14 residues. CDR1 and CDR2 (germline): SEHNR, FQNEAQ (reference sequence). The CDR3 bases are TGTGCCAGCAGCTTAGGACAGGGGATCTATGGCTACACCTTC. Residues: CASSLGQGIYGYTF.

This chain connects TRBV29-1 to TRBJ2-1, with TRBD1 matching 8 bases. Germline trimming cut 6 bases from V and 9 bases from J; bases unmatched to any gene: 10. This CDR3 is 13 amino acids long. Germline V gene sequence: CDR1 SQVTM, CDR2 ANQGSEA. CDR3 in amino acids: CSVLKGQGTEQFF. CDR3 bases: TGCAGCGTCCTGAAAGGACAGGGAACTGAGCAGTTCTTC.

This clone has just a few counts. The chain joins TRBV7-9 to TRBJ1-1; D ambiguous. This CDR3 is built from 14 residues. The ends were cut back, 5 bases at V and 4 bases at J, with 14 bases in the middle. Germline CDR1 and CDR2: SEHNR and FQNEAQ (reference sequence). The CDR3 sequence is CASSPDLPGTEAFF. In nucleotides, the CDR3 is TGTGCCAGCAGCCCCGATCTTCCCGGCACTGAAGCTTTCTTT.

This chain uses TRBV5-5 with TRBJ1-3; possibly TRBD1 for D (5 bases). V lost 4 bases to trimming and J lost 2 bases, with 13 bases between them. CDR1 and CDR2 (germline): SGHKS, YYEKEE (reference sequence). CDR3 length: 15 residues. The CDR3 DNA follows: TGTGCCAGCAGCCCAAGTGCGGGGGCTGGAAACACCATATATTTT. It codes for CASSPSAGAGNTIYF.

This chain links TRBV6-5 with TRBJ1-2; D remains ambiguous. In germline, CDR1 is MNHEY, CDR2 SVGAGI. V was clipped by 2 bases and J by 8 bases, with 6 bases between them. The CDR3 totals 11 residues. CDR3 residues: CASSYEGGYTF. The CDR3 nucleotides are TGTGCCAGCAGTTACGAGGGCGGCTACACCTTC.

The gene calls are TRBV30 and TRBJ1-3, with D perhaps TRBD1 (6 bases). Trimming removed 5 bases from V and 8 bases from J, with 28 bases in between. The CDR3 consists of 17 residues. Per germline, CDR1 GTSNPN and CDR2 SVGIG (reference sequence). This chain's CDR3 is CAWGRWTSGTPRDTIYF. CDR3 nucleotides: TGTGCCTGGGGTCGATGGACCTCCGGGACACCACGGGACACCATATATTTT.

This clone occurred once. The chain uses TRBV10-3 and TRBJ2-7; 12 bases align to TRBD2. In germline, CDR1 is ENHRY, CDR2 SYGVKD. CDR3 length: 14 amino acids. Germline trimming cut 7 bases from V and 4 bases from J; bases unmatched to any gene: 5. The CDR3 sequence is CAITPTSGGYEQYF. Written as DNA, the CDR3 is TGTGCCATCACTCCGACTAGCGGGGGATACGAGCAGTACTTC.

The chain is built from TRBV19 and TRBJ2-1; a weak D match, TRBD1 (6 bases). CDR3 size: 13 residues. Germline-derived CDR1 and CDR2 are LNHDA and SQIVND (reference sequence). V lost 6 bases and J lost 9, with 15 bases in between. Written as DNA, the CDR3 is TGTGCCAGTAGACCTACAGGGCTCGCTGAGCAGTTCTTC. This translates into CASRPTGLAEQFF.

The chain joins TRBV7-9 to TRBJ1-3, with TRBD1 as a possible D gene (5 bases). V was pared by 5 bases and J by 2 bases, with 16 bases between. Per the germline V gene, CDR1 is SEHNR and CDR2 is FQNEAQ (reference sequence). This CDR3 contains 16 residues. CDR3 region: CASSLHGGRTGNTIYF. CDR3 DNA: TGTGCCAGCAGCCTACACGGGGGACGGACTGGAAACACCATATATTTT.

The chain joins TRBV5-4 to TRBJ1-1, with D unclear. CDR3 length equals 14 residues. V lost 4 bases and J lost 1, with 11 bases in between. The V gene's germline CDR1 is SGHNT and CDR2 YYREEE (reference sequence). CDR3 sequence (DNA): TGTGCCAGCAGCGATAAGACATCGAACACTGAAGCTTTCTTT. Protein: CASSDKTSNTEAFF.

The gene calls are TRBV5-1 and TRBJ1-4, with 8 bases identical to TRBD1. V gave up 2 bases and J gave up 5 bases; unmatched junction bases: 5. There are 15 residues in the CDR3. Germline V lookup: CDR1 SGHRS, CDR2 YFSETQ. The CDR3 region is CASSFNRGENEKLFF. The CDR3, as DNA: TGCGCCAGCAGCTTCAACAGGGGGGAGAATGAAAAACTGTTTTTT.